Listed here are 10 T cell receptor beta chains from one sample, sequenced in a study of blood T cell repertoires in COVID-19. TCRdb's table, derived via immunoSEQ multiplex PCR, lists solely in-frame clones and lacks some. The data contain about 200,000 clones, approximately 91% of them singletons. The sequenced sample consisted of peripheral blood. The receptors here all came from a man aged 45 to 65 with COVID-19, enrolled during active disease.

The V call is TRBV30, the J call TRBJ2-3; D is unresolved. V shed 2 bases and J shed 4 bases, with 4 bases lying between them. CDR3 length: 11 residues. CDR1 and CDR2 from the germline V gene are GTSNPN and SVGIG (reference sequence). The CDR3 loop is CAWSRADTQYF. In DNA, the CDR3 is TGTGCCTGGAGTAGAGCAGATACGCAGTATTTT.

This clone appeared many times. This sample also contains other DNA sequences that code for the same CDR3. J is TRBJ1-2 and V is TRBV15, with 7 bases fitting TRBD1. CDR1 is LNHNV, CDR2 YYDKDF, per germline (reference sequence). The junction had 3 bases not matched to a gene; V was cut back by 3 bases and J by 2 bases. This CDR3 spans 14 amino acids. CDR3 sequence: CATSREGGNYGYTF. Here the CDR3 DNA reads TGTGCCACCAGCAGGGAAGGGGGCAACTATGGCTACACCTTC. The whole variable domain, remainder taken from reference TRBV15 and TRBJ1-2, is DAMVIQNPRYQVTQFGKPVTLSCSQTLNHNVMYWYQQKSSQAPKLLFHYYDKDFNNEADTPDNFQSRRPNTSFCFLDIRSPGLGDTAMYLCATSREGGNYGYTFGSGTRLTVV.

J is TRBJ1-5 and V is TRBV28; 9 bases align to TRBD1. Germline CDR1 and CDR2: MDHEN and SYDVKM. CDR3 size: 17 residues. The V segment lost 5 bases and the J segment 7 bases; nucleotides outside the gene matches: 15. CDR3 nucleotides: TGTGCCAGCAGTAGCCCAACACGGACAGGGGTTAGCCAGCCCCAGCATTTT. Encoded protein: CASSSPTRTGVSQPQHF.

The chain links TRBV29-1 to TRBJ1-1, with TRBD1 matching over 8 bases. This CDR3 is 11 amino acids long. The junction had 6 bases not matched to a gene; V was cut back by 8 bases and J by 7 bases. CDR1 is SQVTM and CDR2 is ANQGSEA in the germline V gene. The CDR3 loop reads CSSQGAGEAFF. In DNA, the CDR3 is TGCAGCTCGCAGGGGGCCGGTGAAGCTTTCTTT.

The chain is built from TRBV28 and TRBJ2-1; TRBD2 matches 7 bases. From germline, CDR1 is MDHEN and CDR2 SYDVKM. J was trimmed by 6 bases and V by 2 bases; bases with no gene match: 10. This CDR3 is 16 amino acids long. The CDR3 here is CASSLQDLTSSNEQFF. The CDR3 DNA is TGTGCCAGCAGTTTACAGGATCTGACTAGCAGCAATGAGCAGTTCTTC.

The chain joins TRBV12-5 to TRBJ2-6; TRBD1 matches 10 bases. Trimming at V came to 5 bases and at J to 4 bases, leaving 5 bases not matched to a gene. This CDR3 is 16 amino acids long. CDR1 and CDR2 (germline): LGHNT, FRNRAP. CDR3 coding DNA: TGTGCTAGTGGTCTCGACAGGGGGCCCGGGGCCAACGTCCTGACTTTC. Translation: CASGLDRGPGANVLTF.

The CDR3 protein is CASSQDTGMNGYTF. CDR3 DNA sequence: TGTGCCAGCAGCCAAGACACAGGGATGAACGGCTACACCTTC. V gene TRBV3-1 (or the pseudogene TRBV3-2) combines with J gene TRBJ1-2, with a tentative D call TRBD1 (6 bases). The V gene's germline CDR1 is LGHDT and CDR2 YNNKEL (reference sequence). The V gene lost 0 bases and the J gene lost 8 bases, with 13 bases spanning the gap. CDR3 length equals 14 residues.

This chain joins TRBV11-2 and TRBJ2-1, with 13 bases lining up with TRBD2. This CDR3 is 16 amino acids long. Germline CDR1 SGHAT, CDR2 FQNNGV. Trimming removed 3 bases from V and 5 bases from J; junction bases left unmatched: 4. The CDR3 region has the DNA TGTGCCAGCAGCTTCCTCGGACTAGCGGGAGACAATGAGCAGTTCTTC. It is translated as CASSFLGLAGDNEQFF.

The chain has TRBV6-5 and TRBJ1-4; 8 nucleotides agree with TRBD1. This CDR3 region has 15 residues. Losses at the gene ends were 7 bases for V and 4 bases for J; bases not matched to a gene: 8. The germline CDR1 and CDR2 sequences are MNHEY and SVGAGI. The CDR3 sequence: CASTRSQGDNEKLFF. CDR3 nucleotides: TGTGCCAGCACCAGATCACAGGGGGATAATGAAAAACTGTTTTTT.

The V call is TRBV9, the J call TRBJ1-6; a possible D gene is TRBD1 (5 bases). CDR1 SGDLS and CDR2 YYNGEE come from the germline V gene. V dropped 0 bases and J dropped 9 bases, with 10 bases sitting between them. The CDR3 has 14 amino acids. CDR3 sequence reads: CASSVATGGSPLHF. The CDR3 DNA sequence: TGTGCCAGCAGCGTAGCTACCGGGGGTTCACCCCTCCACTTT.